This TCR beta chain was recovered during a study of blood T cells in healthy people across ages. The germline CDR1 and CDR2 sequences are SGHVS and FQNEAQ. The CDR3 is made up of 16 amino acids. For the second PCR, which ran for about 6 to 11 cycles, a sample-barcoded 5' primer and a J-beta primer mix were used. MiXCR was run by TCRdb on the 5' RACE reads, yielding one entry per CDR3 protein. In the table there are around 800,000 distinct CDR3 sequences, roughly 44% of which are singletons. The sequenced sample was blood. The TCR originated in a man between 60 and 70 years old in good health. The genes are TRBV7-8 and TRBJ2-5; no firm D call. The J call may be mistaken, given a closer DNA end match to TRBJ2-7. Here the CDR3 reads CASSSQSDIGSYEQYF. The CDR3 coding sequence is TGTGCCAGCAGCTCCCAGTCCGACATAGGATCCTACGAGCAGTACTTC.